The 14 T cell receptor beta chains given below trace back to one sample, sequenced in a study of T cell responses to AZD1222 COVID-19 vaccine. Sequencing was performed with immunoSEQ multiplex PCR; in TCRdb, only in-frame clones are kept and a portion is missing. The sample has 82,000 or so clones; more than 85% are singletons. This material consisted of peripheral blood, taken on day 0 of AZD1222 vaccination. Receptors originate from an adult in good health.

As for this clone: One end of the junction is discordant with germline, which a read error may explain. The chain employs TRBV6-5 and TRBJ1-3; D ambiguous. Germline V lookup: CDR1 MNHEY, CDR2 SVGAGI. CDR3 size: 14 residues. CDR3 loop: CATSPSLDGNTIYF. CDR3 DNA: TGTGCCACCAGTCCCTCTCTAGATGGAAACACCATATATTTT.

V is TRBV14 and J is TRBJ1-2; no definite D call. Germline CDR1 is SGHDN and CDR2 is FVKESK. The CDR3 covers 15 residues. V lost 4 bases and J 8 bases, leaving 20 bases between the germline ends. The CDR3 loop is CASSPRLGELMGYTF. In DNA form, the CDR3 reads TGTGCCAGCAGCCCTAGACTCGGGGAGCTTATGGGCTACACCTTC.

The rearrangement links TRBV6-5 to TRBJ1-1; unclear D gene. This CDR3 contains 15 residues. Germline V gene lookup returns CDR1 MNHEY and CDR2 SVGAGI. V dropped 6 bases and J dropped 1 base, with 15 bases sitting between them. In DNA, the CDR3 is TGTGCCAGCAGCCTTGAAGCGGTTAAGAACACTGAAGCTTTCTTT. As protein: CASSLEAVKNTEAFF.

This clone has a single count. The J gene is TRBJ2-3, the V gene TRBV9; the match to TRBD2 covers 7 bases. Germline CDR1 and CDR2: SGDLS and YYNGEE. J lost 1 base, V lost 4 bases, and 9 bases had no gene match. The CDR3 covers 16 residues. CDR3 sequence: CASSFGRLAGTDTQYF. The CDR3 region has the DNA TGTGCCAGCAGCTTCGGGCGGCTAGCGGGCACAGATACGCAGTATTTT. The whole variable domain, filled in from reference TRBV9 and TRBJ2-3, reads DSGVTQTPKHLITATGQRVTLRCSPRSGDLSVYWYQQSLDQGLQFLIQYYNGEERAKGNILERFSAQQFPDLHSELNLSSLELGDSALYFCASSFGRLAGTDTQYFGPGTRLTVL.

The chain carries TRBV28 and TRBJ1-2; D gene ambiguous. The germline gives CDR1 MDHEN, CDR2 SYDVKM. This CDR3 has 13 residues. V lost 2 bases and J 0 bases, leaving 4 bases between the germline ends. The CDR3 DNA sequence: TGTGCCAGCAGTTTAGGGGCTAACTATGGCTACACCTTC. Encoded protein: CASSLGANYGYTF.

The chain joins TRBV18 to TRBJ1-6; D might be TRBD1 (5 bases). V shed 4 bases and J shed 5 bases, with 15 bases lying between them. Germline V gene lookup returns CDR1 KGHSH and CDR2 LQKENI. This CDR3 has 16 amino acids. CDR3: CASSRSAGGDNSPLHF. As DNA, the CDR3 is TGTGCCAGCTCACGCTCTGCTGGAGGGGATAATTCACCCCTCCACTTT.

This sequence joins TRBV29-1 and TRBJ1-4, with 8 bases that match TRBD1. The CDR3 covers 15 residues. Trimming removed 7 bases from V and 6 bases from J; junction bases left unmatched: 13. CDR1 SQVTM and CDR2 ANQGSEA come from the germline V gene. The CDR3 spells CSATMAGQGYEKLFF. For the CDR3, the DNA is TGCAGCGCCACTATGGCAGGACAGGGCTATGAAAAACTGTTTTTT.

This chain connects TRBV4-3 to TRBJ2-1, with TRBD2 as a possible D gene (7 bases). Germline V gives CDR1 LGHNA, CDR2 YSLEER. V was clipped by 0 bases and J by 8 bases, with 23 bases between them. The CDR3 spans 18 residues. The CDR3 DNA follows: TGCGCCAGCAGCCAAGAACGCTCGATGATAGGGGGGGAGGATGAGCAGTTCTTC. It is translated as CASSQERSMIGGEDEQFF.

The chain joins TRBV15 to TRBJ2-5; unclear D gene. CDR3 length: 13 amino acids. CDR1 and CDR2 (germline): LNHNV, YYDKDF (reference sequence). V shed 0 bases and J shed 4 bases, with 6 bases lying between them. The CDR3 reads CATSRDPGETQYF. The CDR3 bases are TGTGCCACCAGCAGAGACCCCGGAGAGACCCAGTACTTC.

This chain uses TRBV7-6 with TRBJ1-1, with 9 bases aligning to TRBD1. There are 15 residues in the CDR3. Germline assignment: CDR1 SGHVS and CDR2 FNYEAQ. V lost 1 base, J lost 4 bases, and 4 bases stayed unmatched. The CDR3 loop reads CASSLGVTGGTEAFF. The CDR3 nucleotides read TGTGCCAGCAGCTTAGGGGTGACAGGGGGCACTGAAGCTTTCTTT. The full variable domain, completed using reference TRBV7-6 and TRBJ1-1, is GAGVSQSPRYKVTKRGQDVALRCDPISGHVSLYWYRQALGQGPEFLTYFNYEAQQDKSGLPNDRFSAERPEGSISTLTIQRTEQRDSAMYRCASSLGVTGGTEAFFGQGTRLTVV.

V usage is TRBV5-1 and J usage is TRBJ2-5; 10 positions match TRBD1. V lost 4 bases, J lost 3 bases, and 6 bases stayed unmatched. This CDR3 spans 15 amino acids. The V gene's germline CDR1 is SGHRS and CDR2 YFSETQ. The CDR3 region has the DNA TGCGCCAGCAGCCCACGGGACAGGGGAAAAGAGACCCAGTACTTC. The encoded protein is CASSPRDRGKETQYF. Full variable domain (outside the CDR3, taken from reference TRBV5-1 and TRBJ2-5): KAGVTQTPRYLIKTRGQQVTLSCSPISGHRSVSWYQQTPGQGLQFLFEYFSETQRNKGNFPGRFSGRQFSNSRSEMNVSTLELGDSALYLCASSPRDRGKETQYFGPGTRLLVL.

This chain uses TRBV11-2 with TRBJ2-5, with 7 bases aligning to TRBD1. J gave up 12 bases and V 2 bases, and 15 bases lay outside the gene matches. The germline gives CDR1 SGHAT, CDR2 FQNNGV. The CDR3 consists of 15 residues. CDR3 DNA sequence: TGTGCCAGCAGCTTAACCCGGGACAGTCGAGTTATTGAGTACTTC. Its protein product is CASSLTRDSRVIEYF. Looking up the rest from reference TRBV11-2 and TRBJ2-5 gives the full variable domain: EAGVAQSPRYKIIEKRQSVAFWCNPISGHATLYWYQQILGQGPKLLIQFQNNGVVDDSQLPKDRFSAERLKGVDSTLKIQPAKLEDSAVYLCASSLTRDSRVIEYFGPGTRLLVL.

The chain uses TRBV11-2 and TRBJ2-5, with 10 bases lining up with TRBD2. Germline assignment: CDR1 SGHAT and CDR2 FQNNGV. V lost 5 bases, J lost 2 bases, and 5 bases stayed unmatched. The CDR3 loop spans 15 amino acids. CDR3 bases: TGTGCCAGCAGCCCACGGACTAGCGGACAAGAGACCCAGTACTTC. The encoded protein is CASSPRTSGQETQYF.

This clone was observed a few times. V gene TRBV19 combines with J gene TRBJ2-1; weak D call: TRBD2 (5 bases). The germline gives CDR1 LNHDA, CDR2 SQIVND (reference sequence). CDR3 length: 16 residues. V was pared by 0 bases and J by 4 bases, with 13 bases between. CDR3: CASSIEAMRAYNEQFF. For the CDR3, the DNA is TGTGCCAGTAGTATAGAGGCCATGAGGGCATACAATGAGCAGTTCTTC.